The rows below give T cell receptor beta chains drawn from one sample of a study of shared clonotypes between healthy human individuals. The assay was immunoSEQ multiplex PCR, and TCRdb's table has in-frame clones only and misses some. The sample shows fewer than 550,000 clones, 60% to 80% of them seen only once. Sequencing was done on a sample of PBMCs. Receptors were obtained from a woman in her 40s in good health. Some clones in this sample may be carry-over from other donors' samples. Each CDR3 is given without its conserved first and last residue.

v_gene	CDR3aa
TRBV4-2	ASSQPGSSSYNEQF
TRBV2	ASSEQGRNTEAF
TRBV2	ASSGGLPSYNEQF
TRBV7-9	ASSGGTDYGYT
TRBV27	ASSAGTSGVGSTDTQY
TRBV19	ASSIDRDTEAF
TRBV7-9	ASSLVPDRREQY
TRBV11-2	ASSFSSGELF
TRBV5-8	ASSPLGPQH
TRBV5-4	ASSLLAGVVNEQF
TRBV5-1	ASTPQGNYEQY
TRBV29-1	SVTGTSGSWSYEQY
TRBV10-1	ASSESRSYEQY
TRBV6-1	ASSDRGTSASYEQY
TRBV18	ASSPGTGSQETQY
TRBV7-2	ASSTRDRSFNYT